Here is one TCR beta chain with its context. The sample comes from a study of blood T cell repertoires in COVID-19. The wider study: Sites in the United States, Italy and Spain provided acute and convalescent COVID-19 samples.

Sequenced by immunoSEQ multiplex PCR; TCRdb stores in-frame clones only, minus some. The data show about 9,200 clones, 80% seen once. The V gene end was trimmed by 3 bases and the J gene end by 8 bases; junction bases not matched to a gene: 8. Germline V CDR1 and CDR2: SGHDT, YYEEEE. CDR3 size: 15 residues. This sequence was found in a man in his 70s with active COVID-19. The sample was peripheral blood. V usage is TRBV5-6 and J usage is TRBJ1-2; 12 nucleotides match TRBD1. The CDR3 loop is CASSWGQGATGGYTF. The CDR3 nucleotides are TGTGCCAGCAGCTGGGGACAGGGGGCGACTGGCGGCTACACCTTC.